Sequencing of this TCR beta chain was carried out in a study of T cells after yellow fever vaccination. Points from the study as a whole: The CD4 and CD8 compartments had a small share of their clonotypes in common. The study re-detected most primary-vaccination clones after the booster (roughly 96% CD4, 88% CD8). Although the secondary response was weaker, it peaked faster, at day 5 versus 15.

Comment on this clonotype: The antigen is not known.

5'RACE template switching added a universal primer site and UMIs to TCR cDNA. One entry per CDR3 protein results from TCRdb running MiXCR on the 5' RACE reads. The sample shows about 300,000 distinct CDR3 sequences, around 6.8% of them seen only once. This TCR was recovered from a man aged 18 to 29 who received the YFV17D yellow fever vaccine. The specimen comprised PBMCs, sampled more than 40 days after the first yellow fever vaccination.

CDR3 in amino acids: CASSAYQLAVYEQYF. The CDR3 region has the DNA TGTGCCAGCAGCGCCTACCAGCTAGCGGTATACGAGCAGTACTTC. The rearrangement joins TRBV5-6 to TRBJ2-7; TRBD2 aligns across 7 bases. Trimming removed 4 bases from V and 4 bases from J; junction bases left unmatched: 11. The CDR3 extends over 15 amino acids. Germline CDR1 reads SGHDT; CDR2 reads YYEEEE.